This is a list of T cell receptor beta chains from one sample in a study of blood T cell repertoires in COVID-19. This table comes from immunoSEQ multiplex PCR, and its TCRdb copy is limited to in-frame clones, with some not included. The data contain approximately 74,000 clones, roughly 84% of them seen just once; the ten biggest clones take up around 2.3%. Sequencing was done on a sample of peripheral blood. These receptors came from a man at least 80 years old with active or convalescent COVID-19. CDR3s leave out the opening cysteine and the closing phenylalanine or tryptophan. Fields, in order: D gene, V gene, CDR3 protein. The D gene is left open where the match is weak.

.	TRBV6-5	ASCTGGYGYT
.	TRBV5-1	ASSPGSNQPQH
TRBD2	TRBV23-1	ASSQSRERYYEQY
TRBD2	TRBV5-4	ASSLGSGSSYEQY
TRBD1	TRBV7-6	ASSSYRGNGYT
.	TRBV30	AWGTGSTNEKLF
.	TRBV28	ASNPLGRNEKLF
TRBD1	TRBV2	ASSAGTGGNSYEQY
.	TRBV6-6	ASSHRVPSPGANVLT
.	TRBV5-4	ASRRQKETQY
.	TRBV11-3	ASSFAQDYEQY
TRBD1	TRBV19	ASSSDRVGTEAF
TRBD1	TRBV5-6	ASSRDRGAPNYGYT
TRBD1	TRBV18	ASSQGRGHTEAF
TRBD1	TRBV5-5	ASSLGQGISTEAF
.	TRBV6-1	ASSDRGQSNQPQH
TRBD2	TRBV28	ASSSLLAGYTYKQY
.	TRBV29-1	SAREHTEKLF
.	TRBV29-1	SVDPGTGY
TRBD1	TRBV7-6	ASSLATSGQGDTGELF
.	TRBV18	ASTPPGLRSGANVLT
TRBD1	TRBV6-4	ASRRERGLPGAPQH
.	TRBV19	ASSTGSRGSSYNSPLH
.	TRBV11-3	ASSLNGEQF
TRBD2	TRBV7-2	ASSLSGGGYEQY
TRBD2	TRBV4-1	ASSQDLTSGVNEQF
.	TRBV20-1	SASSYNEQF
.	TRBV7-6	ASSLAGATGAYEQY
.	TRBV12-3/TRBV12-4	ASSYGSETQY
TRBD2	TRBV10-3	ATRGDNEQF
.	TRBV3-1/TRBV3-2	ASSQGGRESCNEQF
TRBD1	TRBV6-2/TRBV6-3	ASSYDRGSNQPQH
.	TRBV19	ASSTARNTGELF
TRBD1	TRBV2	ASSEGTGSMNTEAF
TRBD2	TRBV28	ASSQREGLYNEQF
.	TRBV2	ASAGNQETQY
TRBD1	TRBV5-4	ASSLSGQGREQY
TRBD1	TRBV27	ASSLQAGGMYEQY